This T cell receptor beta chain originates from a study of a mutant IDH1 vaccine in newly diagnosed glioma. Study details: Every participant had undergone radiotherapy, temozolomide, or both before, and most underwent both. General observations from the study: The authors found pseudoprogression apparently unrelated to changes in top peripheral T cell clonotypes. Altogether, about 95% of patients exhibited vaccine-induced immune responses.

Time point denoted: week 47, end of study. Doses comprised 300 ug of mutant IDH1 20-mer peptide each, plus topical imiquimod. Eight vaccinations were given in weeks 1, 3, 5, 7, 11, 15, 19 and 23. Assay used: immunoSEQ multiplex PCR; TCRdb lists only in-frame clones, some missing. The data contain 50,000 to 55,000 clones, roughly two thirds of them singletons. This clone has more than one count but fewer than ten. Its antigen is currently unknown. CDR1 and CDR2 (germline): SGDLS, YYNGEE. Trimming took off 0 bases at V and 2 bases at J, with 8 bases between the two ends. CDR3 size: 14 residues. Material: peripheral blood mononuclear cells (PBMCs), obtained from a glioma patient whose treatment included an IDH1 peptide vaccine. The clonotype was recovered from a man aged 35 to 55 with glioma. Some clones in this sample may be carry-over from other donors' samples. This chain uses TRBV9 with TRBJ1-2; possible D gene TRBD1, 6 bases. This CDR3 reads CASSVGGANYGYTF. The CDR3 region has the DNA TGTGCCAGCAGCGTAGGGGGGGCAAACTATGGCTACACCTTC.